These 26 T cell receptor beta chains were all obtained from the same sample, sequenced in a study of T cells after yellow fever vaccination. TCRdb redid the calling of the 5' RACE reads with MiXCR, one entry per CDR3 protein. The sample carries some 670,000 distinct CDR3 sequences, over 9% recorded once. The material was PBMCs, obtained on the day of the yellow fever booster vaccination. Receptors were obtained from a young man who received the YFV17D yellow fever vaccine.

This clonotype was detected a few times. The genes are TRBV20-1 and TRBJ2-1; D might be TRBD2 (5 bases). The CDR3 runs 11 residues. V lost 6 bases and J 9 bases, leaving 12 bases between the germline ends. Germline CDR1 is DFQATT and CDR2 is SNEGSKA (reference sequence). The CDR3 DNA reads TGCAGTGCAAACCGGGCGGGTGAGCAGTTCTTC. Protein sequence: CSANRAGEQFF.

This clonotype showed up just a few times. This chain links TRBV12-3 or TRBV12-4 with TRBJ2-7; weak D call: TRBD2 (5 bases). V lost 4 bases to trimming and J lost 6 bases, with 10 bases between them. This CDR3 comprises 12 residues. The CDR3 loop is CASSSPSGEQYF. CDR3 sequence (DNA): TGTGCCAGCAGTTCCCCCAGCGGCGAGCAGTACTTC.

This clonotype was seen a handful of times. The chain links TRBV20-1 to TRBJ2-5; 8 bases align to TRBD2. CDR1 DFQATT and CDR2 SNEGSKA come from the germline V gene (reference sequence). The CDR3 runs to 14 residues. V was clipped by 4 bases and J by 0 bases; unmatched bases: 4. DNA of the CDR3: TGCAGTGCTACGTCTAGCGGGTACCAAGAGACCCAGTACTTC. This encodes CSATSSGYQETQYF.

This clonotype was observed a handful of times. The V and J genes are TRBV10-2 and TRBJ1-1, with TRBD1 matching over 9 bases. This CDR3 is 14 amino acids long. V dropped 7 bases and J dropped 4; count of bases not matched to a gene: 7. Germline CDR1 is WSHSY and CDR2 is SAAADI. For the CDR3, the DNA is TGCGCCAGCAAAGTGGACAGGGGAGGCACTGAAGCTTTCTTT. As protein: CASKVDRGGTEAFF.

This clonotype was seen more than once but under ten times. The V gene is TRBV12-3 or TRBV12-4, the J gene TRBJ1-1; D unclear. V was clipped by 6 bases and J by 4 bases, with 12 bases between them. This CDR3 has 13 amino acids. The chain's CDR3 is CASSPLTSTEAFF. DNA for the CDR3: TGTGCCAGCAGCCCGCTGACGAGCACTGAAGCTTTCTTT.

This clonotype has a handful of counts. The CDR3 nucleotides read TGTGCCAGCAGCAGGGTCCTGAACACTGAAGCTTTCTTT. Translated: CASSRVLNTEAFF. The chain combines TRBV12-3 or TRBV12-4 with TRBJ1-1; a weak D match, TRBD1 (5 bases). Between the trimmed V and J ends, which lost 6 bases and 0 bases, there was a span of 8 bases. This CDR3 is built from 13 residues.

The V and J genes are TRBV6-1 and TRBJ1-2; TRBD1 is a possible D gene (5 bases). The germline CDR1 and CDR2 sequences are MNHNS and SASEGT. V shed 7 bases and J shed 0 bases, with 9 bases lying between them. The CDR3 totals 13 residues. CDR3 bases: TGTGCCAGCACAGGGCCAGCTAACTATGGCTACACCTTC. Amino acid sequence: CASTGPANYGYTF.

CDR3 nucleotide sequence: TGCGCCAGCAGCTTGAACGGCAGAAGCTCTGGAAACACCATATATTTT. Translated, it gives CASSLNGRSSGNTIYF. The chain employs TRBV5-1 and TRBJ1-3; no definite D call. CDR1 is SGHRS and CDR2 is YFSETQ in the germline V gene. This CDR3 comprises 16 residues. V dropped 1 base and J dropped 0 bases, with 11 bases sitting between them.

This chain connects TRBV6-5 to TRBJ2-1; TRBD2 agrees at 10 bases. Germline assignment: CDR1 MNHEY and CDR2 SVGAGI. V trimming: 5 bases; J trimming: 10 bases; junction bases outside the gene matches: 11. The CDR3 sequence is 15 residues long. The CDR3 here is CASSTRAGGLGEQFF. CDR3 nucleotides: TGTGCCAGCAGTACTAGAGCGGGAGGGTTGGGCGAGCAGTTCTTC.

The V call is TRBV15, the J call TRBJ2-2; D tentatively reads TRBD1 or TRBD2 (5 bases each). Trimming left V 2 bases short and J 6 bases short, with 16 bases between. The germline V gene encodes CDR1 LNHNV and CDR2 YYDKDF (reference sequence). The CDR3 sequence is 16 residues long. The CDR3 region has the DNA TGTGCCACCAGCAGACCACAAAACGAGGGACCCGGGGAGCTGTTTTTT. It translates to CATSRPQNEGPGELFF.

The chain employs TRBV11-2 and TRBJ2-7; 9 bases are shared with TRBD1. The CDR3 is 15 residues long. Germline lookup yields CDR1 SGHAT and CDR2 FQNNGV. The V gene end was trimmed by 3 bases and the J gene end by 2 bases; junction bases not matched to a gene: 5. Here the CDR3 reads CASSLVDRGAYEQYF. The DNA for the CDR3 is TGTGCCAGCAGCTTGGTGGACAGGGGAGCCTACGAGCAGTACTTC.

This chain links TRBV2 with TRBJ2-3; D perhaps matches TRBD2 (6 bases). The germline gives CDR1 SNHLY, CDR2 FYNNEI. Trimming pared 6 bases from V and 1 base from J, leaving 14 bases between. The CDR3 is 15 amino acids. The CDR3 DNA is TGTGCCAGCAGCGCGGACGGAGGGGGCACAGATACGCAGTATTTT. The encoded protein is CASSADGGGTDTQYF.

This clonotype was seen a handful of times. The gene calls are TRBV5-1 and TRBJ2-1; no clear D. V gave up 0 bases and J gave up 7 bases, with 20 bases separating them. The CDR3 runs to 17 residues. The germline gives CDR1 SGHRS, CDR2 YFSETQ. The DNA for the CDR3 is TGCGCCAGCAGCTTGGAACCGACTCCCTTTGTGAGGAATGAGCAGTTCTTC. Translating it yields CASSLEPTPFVRNEQFF.

This clonotype was detected a few times. The chain combines TRBV14 with TRBJ2-1, with 8 bases that match TRBD2. CDR1 and CDR2 (germline): SGHDN, FVKESK. The CDR3 runs to 18 residues. The ends lost 4 bases at V and 0 bases at J; junction bases unmatched: 11. The CDR3 sequence is CASSRFTGGPRSYNEQFF. In nucleotides, the CDR3 is TGTGCCAGCAGCCGATTTACGGGAGGGCCCCGCTCCTACAATGAGCAGTTCTTC.

The chain recombines TRBV30 with TRBJ1-5; 11 bases fit TRBD1. The germline V gene has CDR1 GTSNPN and CDR2 SVGIG (reference sequence). The CDR3 is 16 residues long. Trimming at V came to 1 base and at J to 7 bases, leaving 9 bases not matched to a gene. The CDR3 region has the DNA TGTGCCTGGAGTGCCGAGAGGACAGGGGGCGGACAGCCCCAGCATTTT. It yields the protein CAWSAERTGGGQPQHF. The entire variable domain, with the rest obtained from reference TRBV30 and TRBJ1-5, is as follows: SQTIHQWPATLVQPVGSPLSLECTVEGTSNPNLYWYRQAAGRGLQLLFYSVGIGQISSEVPQNLSASRPQDRQFILSSKKLLLSDSGFYLCAWSAERTGGGQPQHFGDGTRLSIL.

This clonotype was counted a few times. This chain links TRBV6-1 with TRBJ2-3; TRBD2 aligns across 9 bases. The CDR3 covers 18 residues. Germline V lookup: CDR1 MNHNS, CDR2 SASEGT. Losses at the gene ends were 5 bases for V and 6 bases for J; bases not matched to a gene: 18. CDR3 nucleotides: TGTGCCAGCAGTCGCTGGCCTAGCGGGGTTCCCTCCGCTGATACGCAGTATTTT. This translates into CASSRWPSGVPSADTQYF.

This clonotype came up a few times. The CDR3 nucleotides are TGTGCCAGCAGCCAAGAGGGACTCCACACCGGGGAGCTGTTTTTT. The encoded protein is CASSQEGLHTGELFF. This chain connects TRBV4-2 to TRBJ2-2; D possibly corresponds to TRBD2 (6 bases). Germline lookup yields CDR1 LGHNA and CDR2 YNFKEQ. Trimming pared 0 bases from V and 3 bases from J, leaving 8 bases between. There are 15 residues in the CDR3.

This clonotype was picked up a small number of times. The rearrangement joins TRBV6-2 or TRBV6-3 to TRBJ1-4, with D maybe TRBD1 (6 bases). CDR1 is MNHEY, CDR2 SVGEGT, per germline. V was cut by 4 bases and J by 4 bases, with 13 bases left in between. The CDR3 runs 15 residues. CDR3 nucleotide sequence: TGTGCCAGCAGTTCGCGGGACACGGGTAATGAAAAACTGTTTTTT. Amino acids: CASSSRDTGNEKLFF.

This clonotype was seen many times. V and J are TRBV12-3 or TRBV12-4 and TRBJ1-1; the match to TRBD1 covers 8 bases. The CDR3 is made up of 14 amino acids. V trimming: 4 bases; J trimming: 6 bases; junction bases outside the gene matches: 7. CDR3 protein: CASSSTTGVAEAFF. The CDR3 nucleotides are TGTGCCAGCAGTTCCACGACAGGGGTGGCTGAAGCTTTCTTT.

The chain has TRBV27 and TRBJ2-7; D might be TRBD1 (7 bases). The length of the CDR3 is 16 residues. The germline V and J ends were trimmed by 2 bases and 3 bases, with 17 bases remaining between them. CDR1 and CDR2 from the germline V gene are MNHEY and SMNVEV (reference sequence). CDR3 protein: CASSLGGTVNLYEQYF. In DNA form, the CDR3 reads TGTGCCAGCAGTTTAGGCGGGACAGTGAACCTCTACGAGCAGTACTTC.

The gene calls are TRBV7-2 and TRBJ2-7; D remains ambiguous. Germline lookup yields CDR1 SGHTA and CDR2 FQGNSA. This CDR3 is built from 14 residues. Deletions cut 8 bases from V and 2 bases from J, with 16 bases between. CDR3 residues: CASERTDFPYEQYF. The DNA of the CDR3 is TGTGCCAGCGAGAGAACCGATTTTCCCTACGAGCAGTACTTC.

The chain has TRBV29-1 and TRBJ2-1, with 10 bases fitting TRBD2. The ends lost 5 bases at V and 1 base at J; junction bases unmatched: 11. CDR1 SQVTM and CDR2 ANQGSEA come from the germline V gene. The CDR3 sequence is 17 residues long. The CDR3 here is CSVSRAGGLRSYNEQFF. The CDR3 nucleotides read TGCAGCGTTAGTAGAGCGGGAGGGCTAAGGTCCTACAATGAGCAGTTCTTC.

The table lists this clonotype with a few counts. This chain links TRBV5-5 with TRBJ2-1, with 9 bases lining up with TRBD1. CDR1 is SGHKS and CDR2 is YYEKEE in the germline V gene (reference sequence). The J segment lost 8 bases and the V segment lost 0 bases, leaving 6 bases of the junction unmatched. This CDR3 is built from 15 residues. The CDR3 coding sequence is TGTGCCAGCAGCTTGGAGGACAGGGGTTGGGATGAGCAGTTCTTC. Protein product: CASSLEDRGWDEQFF.

The chain joins TRBV15 to TRBJ1-3; possibly TRBD1 for D (5 bases). The V end lost 4 bases, the J end lost 5 bases, and 12 bases lay between the germline ends. Germline loops: CDR1 LNHNV, CDR2 YYDKDF (reference sequence). There are 14 residues in the CDR3. The CDR3 region has the DNA TGTGCCACCAGCACCCCGGGGGGGAGAAACACCATATATTTT. Translating it yields CATSTPGGRNTIYF.

This clonotype was seen a handful of times. The chain recombines TRBV6-4 with TRBJ2-7; D is ambiguous. The V end lost 11 bases, the J end lost 0 bases, and 11 bases lay between the germline ends. Germline V gives CDR1 MRHNA, CDR2 SNTAGT. The CDR3 spans 12 residues. The CDR3 coding sequence is TGTGCCTGTACCCTGCACTCCTACGAGCAGTACTTC. As protein: CACTLHSYEQYF.

The chain links TRBV7-2 to TRBJ2-3; 9 positions match TRBD2. V was pared by 5 bases and J by 5 bases, with 11 bases of the junction left unmatched. The germline V gene has CDR1 SGHTA and CDR2 FQGNSA. The CDR3 has 16 residues. The CDR3 sequence is CASSPGGRGRVDTQYF. The DNA of the CDR3 is TGTGCCAGCAGCCCGGGCGGGAGGGGGCGCGTAGATACGCAGTATTTT.